The T cell receptor beta chain described here comes from a study of T cell responses to AZD1222 COVID-19 vaccine. Sequenced by immunoSEQ multiplex PCR; TCRdb stores in-frame clones only, minus some. The data show tens of thousands of clones, over 90% seen once. In its sample, this clone was seen once. Its specificity is not known. The study's findings and limits: There were vaccine-associated CD4 TCRs across spike, dominant at 160-218 and 743-854. Only a handful of individuals given AZD1222 were seropositive at baseline.

V shed 4 bases and J shed 4 bases, with 18 bases lying between them. The germline gives CDR1 SGHAT, CDR2 FQNNGV. The CDR3 totals 16 residues. This receptor was taken from an adult in good health. The chain combines TRBV11-2 with TRBJ2-3, with a possible D match to TRBD2 (5 bases). The source material was peripheral blood, sampled on day 0 of AZD1222 vaccination. CDR3 DNA: TGTGCCAGCAGCTCCGAGGGCCGAGAGGGCCCAGATACGCAGTATTTT. Translation: CASSSEGREGPDTQYF. The full variable domain, its missing parts supplied by reference TRBV11-2 and TRBJ2-3, is EAGVAQSPRYKIIEKRQSVAFWCNPISGHATLYWYQQILGQGPKLLIQFQNNGVVDDSQLPKDRFSAERLKGVDSTLKIQPAKLEDSAVYLCASSSEGREGPDTQYFGPGTRLTVL.